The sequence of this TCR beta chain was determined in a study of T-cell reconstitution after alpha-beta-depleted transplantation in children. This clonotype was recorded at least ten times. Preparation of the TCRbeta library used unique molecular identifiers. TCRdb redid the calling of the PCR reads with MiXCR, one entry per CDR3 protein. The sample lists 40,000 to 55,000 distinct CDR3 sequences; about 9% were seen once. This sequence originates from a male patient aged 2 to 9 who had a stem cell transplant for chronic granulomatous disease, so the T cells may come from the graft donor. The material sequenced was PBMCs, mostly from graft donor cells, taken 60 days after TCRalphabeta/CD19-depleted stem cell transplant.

CDR3: CSAFGLAGEREQFF. For the CDR3, the DNA is TGCAGTGCTTTCGGACTAGCGGGAGAACGTGAGCAGTTCTTC. The chain carries TRBV20-1 and TRBJ2-1, with 13 bases that match TRBD2. The CDR3 is made up of 14 amino acids. Trimming at V came to 5 bases and at J to 9 bases, leaving 7 bases not matched to a gene. Germline CDR1 DFQATT, CDR2 SNEGSKA (reference sequence).